This TCR beta chain comes out of a study of shared clonotypes between healthy human individuals. Overall study: The study used three CD4 naive, three CD4 memory, two CD8 naive and one CD8 memory plate per donor.

In germline, CDR1 is SGHTA, CDR2 FQGTGA. CDR3 length equals 12 residues. Trimming cost V 4 bases and J 4 bases; bases outside gene matches: 0. Clones were read by immunoSEQ multiplex PCR, and TCRdb kept only the in-frame ones, dropping some. Here the sample spans roughly 2,300,000 clones, roughly 90% being singletons. The sequence was collected from a man aged 18 to 30 in good health. Some clones in this sample may be carry-over from other donors' samples. The V call is TRBV7-3, the J call TRBJ1-1; 7 bases line up with TRBD1. Sample: naive CD4+ T cells from PBMCs. The sample's subset: CD45RA+ positively selected. In nucleotides, the CDR3 is TGTGCCAGCAGCTCAGGGGGCACTGAAGCTTTCTTT. Its protein is CASSSGGTEAFF.